Below, 5 T cell receptor beta chains from the same sample are listed, as sequenced in a study of cytomegalovirus exposure and HLA in healthy donors. It was with 60 Vbeta and 13 Jbeta primers that the PCR ran. Assay used: immunoSEQ multiplex PCR; TCRdb lists only in-frame clones, some missing. Here the sample spans around 110,000 clones, 60% to 85% being singletons. The sequencing sample was made of PBMCs. The receptors originated from a woman between 18 and 29 years old in good health and CMV-seronegative.

The chain links TRBV4-1 to TRBJ2-1; D is undetermined. Trimming pared 1 base from V and 0 bases from J, leaving 10 bases between. The CDR3 contains 16 residues. Germline V gene data show CDR1 as MGHRA and CDR2 as YSYEKL. Here the CDR3 DNA reads TGCGCCAGCAGCCAAGTTCACCCAGGCTCCTACAATGAGCAGTTCTTC. It translates to CASSQVHPGSYNEQFF.

The chain recombines TRBV5-1 with TRBJ2-2; D perhaps matches TRBD2 (5 bases). Germline CDR1 reads SGHRS; CDR2 reads YFSETQ. The length of the CDR3 is 16 residues. V shed 1 base and J shed 4 bases, with 14 bases lying between them. This CDR3 reads CASSLRGSAGTGELFF. The CDR3 region has the DNA TGCGCCAGCAGCTTGAGAGGCAGTGCGGGCACCGGGGAGCTGTTTTTT.

Here the CDR3 reads CASSSSGYQQFF. CDR3 DNA sequence: TGTGCCAGCAGTTCCTCAGGGTACCAACAGTTCTTC. V and J are TRBV28 and TRBJ2-1; D is perhaps TRBD1 (5 bases). CDR1 is MDHEN, CDR2 SYDVKM, per germline. V was clipped by 4 bases and J by 13 bases, with 14 bases between them. This CDR3 region has 12 residues.

This clone has a single count. The germline gene is not matched at one end of the junction; a read error may be the cause. The chain has TRBV15 and TRBJ2-3; 14 bases are shared with TRBD2. CDR1 LNHNV and CDR2 YYDKDF come from the germline V gene (reference sequence). This CDR3 has 16 amino acids. The CDR3 is CATSRDVGLAGGATLF. The CDR3 DNA reads TGTGCCACCAGCAGAGACGTTGGACTAGCGGGGGGCGCTACTCTTTTT.

The genes are TRBV9 and TRBJ2-5, with D perhaps TRBD1 (5 bases). The CDR3 sequence is 15 residues long. Germline V gene data show CDR1 as SGDLS and CDR2 as YYNGEE. The V and J ends lost 0 bases and 5 bases respectively, with 14 bases between them. The CDR3 coding sequence is TGTGCCAGCAGCGTAGAATGGGGCGTATGGGAGACCCAGTACTTC. Amino acids: CASSVEWGVWETQYF.